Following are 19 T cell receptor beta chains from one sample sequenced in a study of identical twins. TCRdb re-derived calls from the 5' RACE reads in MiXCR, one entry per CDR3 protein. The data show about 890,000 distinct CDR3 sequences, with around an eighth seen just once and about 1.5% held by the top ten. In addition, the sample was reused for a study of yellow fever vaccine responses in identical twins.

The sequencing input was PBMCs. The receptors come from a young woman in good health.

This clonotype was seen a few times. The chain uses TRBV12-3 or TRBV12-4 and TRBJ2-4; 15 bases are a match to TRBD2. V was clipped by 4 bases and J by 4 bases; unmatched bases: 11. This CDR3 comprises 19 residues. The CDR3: CASSSRFGLAGGPKNIQYF. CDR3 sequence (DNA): TGTGCCAGCAGTTCTCGATTCGGACTAGCGGGAGGGCCTAAAAACATTCAGTACTTC.

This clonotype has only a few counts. The CDR3: CSAVGATNDNEQFF. DNA for the CDR3: TGCAGTGCTGTGGGAGCCACGAACGACAATGAGCAGTTCTTC. The V gene is TRBV20-1, the J gene TRBJ2-1; the D gene is possibly TRBD2 (5 bases). CDR1 is DFQATT and CDR2 is SNEGSKA in the germline V gene (reference sequence). There are 14 residues in the CDR3. V was pared by 5 bases and J by 5 bases, with 16 bases between.

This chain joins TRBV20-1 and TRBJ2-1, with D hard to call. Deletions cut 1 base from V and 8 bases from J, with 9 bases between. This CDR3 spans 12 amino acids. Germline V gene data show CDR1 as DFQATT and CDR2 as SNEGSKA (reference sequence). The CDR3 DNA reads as TGCAGTGCTAGAGTCCGGGTGGATGAGCAGTTCTTC. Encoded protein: CSARVRVDEQFF.

CDR3 nucleotides: TGTGCCAGCTCACCAGAGACAGGGGGAGAGACCCAGTACTTC. This encodes CASSPETGGETQYF. The V call is TRBV18, the J call TRBJ2-5; 9 bases align to TRBD1. This CDR3 has 14 residues. Germline V gene data show CDR1 as KGHSH and CDR2 as LQKENI. Trimming took 2 bases from V and 4 from J; bases not matched to a gene: 2. Supplemented by reference TRBV18 and TRBJ2-5, the full variable domain reads NAGVMQNPRHLVRRRGQEARLRCSPMKGHSHVYWYRQLPEEGLKFMVYLQKENIIDESGMPKERFSAEFPKEGPSILRIQQVVRGDSAAYFCASSPETGGETQYFGPGTRLLVL.

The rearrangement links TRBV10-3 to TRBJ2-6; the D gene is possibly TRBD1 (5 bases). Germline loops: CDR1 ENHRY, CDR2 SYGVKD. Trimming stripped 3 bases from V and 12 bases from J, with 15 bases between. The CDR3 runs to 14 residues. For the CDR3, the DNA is TGTGCCATCAGTGACAGGGTCCTGTATGCCGTCCTGACTTTC. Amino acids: CAISDRVLYAVLTF.

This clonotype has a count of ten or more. The CDR3 DNA follows: TGTGCCAGCAGCCCCGGACAGGGTCCCTACGAGCAGTACTTC. This gives the protein CASSPGQGPYEQYF. The J gene is TRBJ2-7, the V gene TRBV9; TRBD1 matches at 8 bases. The V gene end was trimmed by 4 bases and the J gene end by 2 bases; junction bases not matched to a gene: 5. The CDR3 runs 14 residues. CDR1 is SGDLS, CDR2 YYNGEE, per germline.

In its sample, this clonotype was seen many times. In DNA form, the CDR3 reads TGTGCCAGCAGCCAGAAGGACAGTGATGGTGTTAGTCAGCCCCAGCATTTT. This sequence encodes CASSQKDSDGVSQPQHF. The J gene is TRBJ1-5, the V gene TRBV4-2, with a weak D call TRBD1 (6 bases). Germline V gene lookup returns CDR1 LGHNA and CDR2 YNFKEQ. The germline V and J ends were trimmed by 3 bases and 6 bases, with 21 bases remaining between them. This CDR3 spans 17 amino acids.

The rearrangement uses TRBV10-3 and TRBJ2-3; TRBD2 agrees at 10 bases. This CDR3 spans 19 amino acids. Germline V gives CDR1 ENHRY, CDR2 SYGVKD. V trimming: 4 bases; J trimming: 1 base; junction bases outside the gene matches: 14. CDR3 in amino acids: CAISAVGLAGDVGTDTQYF. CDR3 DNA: TGTGCCATCAGTGCCGTAGGGCTAGCGGGGGACGTGGGCACAGATACGCAGTATTTT.

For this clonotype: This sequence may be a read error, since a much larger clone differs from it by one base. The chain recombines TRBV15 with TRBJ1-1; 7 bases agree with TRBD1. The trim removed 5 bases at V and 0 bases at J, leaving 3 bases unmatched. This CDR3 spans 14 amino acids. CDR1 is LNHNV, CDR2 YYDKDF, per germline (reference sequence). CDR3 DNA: TGTGCCACCAGCCCGGGACAGATGAACACTGAAGCTTTCTTT. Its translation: CATSPGQMNTEAFF.

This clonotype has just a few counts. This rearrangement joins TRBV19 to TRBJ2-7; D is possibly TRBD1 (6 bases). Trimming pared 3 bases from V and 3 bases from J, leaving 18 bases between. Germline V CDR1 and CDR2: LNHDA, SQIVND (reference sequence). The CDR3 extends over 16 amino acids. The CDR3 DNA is TGTGCCAGTAGTATCACAACCACAGGGTTTGGCTACGAGCAGTACTTC. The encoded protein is CASSITTTGFGYEQYF.

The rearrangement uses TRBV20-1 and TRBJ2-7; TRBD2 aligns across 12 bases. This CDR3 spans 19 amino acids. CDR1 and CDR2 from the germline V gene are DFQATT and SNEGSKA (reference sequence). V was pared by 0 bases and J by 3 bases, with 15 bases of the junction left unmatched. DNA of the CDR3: TGCAGTGCTAGAGATCGCCGGACTAGCGGGACTTGGCGTCTCTACGAGCAGTACTTC. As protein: CSARDRRTSGTWRLYEQYF.

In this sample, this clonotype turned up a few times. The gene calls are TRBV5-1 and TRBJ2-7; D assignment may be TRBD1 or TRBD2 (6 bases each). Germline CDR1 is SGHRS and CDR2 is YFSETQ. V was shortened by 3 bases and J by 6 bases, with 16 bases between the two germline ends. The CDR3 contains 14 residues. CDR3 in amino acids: CASSSGAGTSEQYF. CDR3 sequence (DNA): TGCGCCAGCAGCTCAGGGGCGGGAACTAGCGAGCAGTACTTC.

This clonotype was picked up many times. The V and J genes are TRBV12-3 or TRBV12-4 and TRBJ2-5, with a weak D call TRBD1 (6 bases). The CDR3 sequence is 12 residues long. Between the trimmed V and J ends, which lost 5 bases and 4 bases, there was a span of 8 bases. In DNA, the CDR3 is TGTGCCAGCAGTCCGGACAGAGAGACCCAGTACTTC. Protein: CASSPDRETQYF.

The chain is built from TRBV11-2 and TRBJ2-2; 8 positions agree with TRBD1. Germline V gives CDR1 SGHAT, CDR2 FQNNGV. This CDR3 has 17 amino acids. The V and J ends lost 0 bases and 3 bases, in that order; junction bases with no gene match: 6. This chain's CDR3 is CASSLDRGQEYTGELFF. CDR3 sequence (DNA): TGTGCCAGCAGCTTAGATCGGGGACAGGAGTACACCGGGGAGCTGTTTTTT.

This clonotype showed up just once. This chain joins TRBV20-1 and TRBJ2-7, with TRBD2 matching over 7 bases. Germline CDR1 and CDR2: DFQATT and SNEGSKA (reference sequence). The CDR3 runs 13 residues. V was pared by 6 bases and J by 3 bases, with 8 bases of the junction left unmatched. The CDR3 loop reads CSATGTTFYEQYF. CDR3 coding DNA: TGCAGTGCCACCGGGACTACCTTCTACGAGCAGTACTTC.

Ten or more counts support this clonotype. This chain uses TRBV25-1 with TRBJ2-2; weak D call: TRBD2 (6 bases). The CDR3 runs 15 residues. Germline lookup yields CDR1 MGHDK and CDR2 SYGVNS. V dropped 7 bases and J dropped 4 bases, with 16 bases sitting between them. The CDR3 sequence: CASTGGGRATGELFF. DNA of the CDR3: TGTGCCAGCACCGGGGGAGGCAGGGCCACCGGGGAGCTGTTTTTT. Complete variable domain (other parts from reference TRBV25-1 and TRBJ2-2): EADIYQTPRYLVIGTGKKITLECSQTMGHDKMYWYQQDPGMELHLIHYSYGVNSTEKGDLSSESTVSRIRTEHFPLTLESARPSHTSQYLCASTGGGRATGELFFGEGSRLTVL.

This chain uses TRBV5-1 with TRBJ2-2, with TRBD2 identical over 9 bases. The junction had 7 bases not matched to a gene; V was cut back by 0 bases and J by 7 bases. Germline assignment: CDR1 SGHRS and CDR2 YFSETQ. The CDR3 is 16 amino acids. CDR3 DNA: TGCGCCAGCAGCTTGGAGCGGGGGGCCAACCTCGGGGAGCTGTTTTTT. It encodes CASSLERGANLGELFF.

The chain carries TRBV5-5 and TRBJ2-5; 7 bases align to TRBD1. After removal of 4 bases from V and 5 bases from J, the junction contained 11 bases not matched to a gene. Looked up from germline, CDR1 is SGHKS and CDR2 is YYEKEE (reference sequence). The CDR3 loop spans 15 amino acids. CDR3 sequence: CASSTGTAIWETQYF. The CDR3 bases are TGTGCCAGCAGCACGGGGACAGCTATTTGGGAGACCCAGTACTTC. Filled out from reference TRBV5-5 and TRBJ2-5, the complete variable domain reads DAGVTQSPTHLIKTRGQQVTLRCSPISGHKSVSWYQQVLGQGPQFIFQYYEKEERGRGNFPDRFSARQFPNYSSELNVNALLLGDSALYLCASSTGTAIWETQYFGPGTRLLVL.

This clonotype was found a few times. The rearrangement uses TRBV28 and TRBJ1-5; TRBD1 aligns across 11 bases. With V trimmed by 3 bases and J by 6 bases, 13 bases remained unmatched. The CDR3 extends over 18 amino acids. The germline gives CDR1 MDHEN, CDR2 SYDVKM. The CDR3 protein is CASSFFSDRGRLGQPQHF. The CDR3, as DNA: TGTGCCAGCAGTTTTTTCTCGGACAGGGGGCGCTTAGGTCAGCCCCAGCATTTT.